A single sample gave rise to the 11 T cell receptor beta chains below, sequenced in a study of cytomegalovirus exposure and HLA in healthy donors (dated by TCRdb to 2016 to 2017). Libraries came from the immunoSEQ multiplex PCR assay. For the multiplex PCR, a mixture combining 60 forward primers for TCR Vbeta segments and 13 reverse primers for TCR Jbeta segments was used. Not all clones reach the TCRdb copy of this immuneACCESS table, which keeps in-frame sequences only. Checked studies attribute under half of the gap to unresolved V genes and leave the rest unexplained. This specimen's table enumerates about 88,000 clones. Approximately 6% of the sample is in the top ten clones. The specimen sequenced was PBMCs. The receptors originated from a girl between 10 and 17 years old in good health and CMV-seropositive.

The chain carries TRBV6-5 and TRBJ2-2, with D possibly matching TRBD1 (6 bases). The V and J ends lost 0 bases and 5 bases respectively, with 10 bases between them. The CDR3 sequence is 15 residues long. From germline, CDR1 is MNHEY and CDR2 SVGAGI. DNA for the CDR3: TGTGCCAGCAGTTACTCAGAGCAGGGGACCGGGGAGCTGTTTTTT. Translating gives CASSYSEQGTGELFF.

The chain joins TRBV5-4 to TRBJ2-7, with TRBD2 matching 8 bases. The CDR3 is 15 amino acids. Losses at the gene ends were 0 bases for V and 5 bases for J; bases not matched to a gene: 7. Per germline, CDR1 SGHNT and CDR2 YYREEE (reference sequence). The CDR3 sequence is CASSLAGRGAHEQYF. CDR3 bases: TGTGCCAGCAGCTTGGCCGGGCGGGGGGCCCACGAGCAGTACTTC.

The V gene is TRBV7-6, the J gene TRBJ1-2; the D gene is possibly TRBD1 (5 bases). Trimming pared 1 base from V and 2 bases from J, leaving 5 bases between. Germline V CDR1 and CDR2: SGHVS, FNYEAQ. The CDR3 covers 13 residues. CDR3 region: CASSLGTNYGYTF. In nucleotides, the CDR3 is TGTGCCAGCAGCTTAGGGACAAACTATGGCTACACCTTC.

The chain employs TRBV4-3 and TRBJ2-7; the D gene is possibly TRBD2 (5 bases). The germline V gene encodes CDR1 LGHNA and CDR2 YSLEER. Between the trimmed V and J ends, which lost 0 bases and 4 bases, there was a span of 7 bases. This CDR3 spans 13 amino acids. The CDR3, as DNA: TGCGCCAGCAGCCAAGATCGGGGTTACGAGCAGTACTTC. Its protein product is CASSQDRGYEQYF.

The chain combines TRBV29-1 with TRBJ1-3; D is undetermined. V lost 6 bases to trimming and J lost 0 bases, with 12 bases between them. There are 14 residues in the CDR3. CDR1 is SQVTM, CDR2 ANQGSEA, per germline. CDR3 coding DNA: TGCAGCGTGGCCGAAGGAGTCTCTGGAAACACCATATATTTT. This encodes CSVAEGVSGNTIYF.

The CDR3 bases are TGCGCCAGTCTGAGCGGGGGGGCTATGGGAGATACGCAGTATTTT. It yields the protein CASLSGGAMGDTQYF. The chain links TRBV5-1 to TRBJ2-3; TRBD2 matches at 10 bases. This CDR3 is 15 amino acids long. The V gene's germline CDR1 is SGHRS and CDR2 YFSETQ. The junction had 11 bases not matched to a gene; V was cut back by 8 bases and J by 5 bases.

This sequence joins TRBV7-9 and TRBJ1-3, with 8 bases identical to TRBD1. V gave up 5 bases and J gave up 2 bases; unmatched junction bases: 8. In germline, CDR1 is SEHNR, CDR2 FQNEAQ (reference sequence). CDR3 length: 16 amino acids. In nucleotides, the CDR3 is TGTGCCAGCAGCCTAGACCGGACAGGGACTGGAAACACCATATATTTT. Its translation: CASSLDRTGTGNTIYF. The complete variable domain, with remaining parts taken from reference TRBV7-9 and TRBJ1-3, reads DTGVSQNPRHKITKRGQNVTFRCDPISEHNRLYWYRQTLGQGPEFLTYFQNEAQLEKSRLLSDRFSAERPKGSFSTLEIQRTEQGDSAMYLCASSLDRTGTGNTIYFGEGSWLTVV.

The chain recombines TRBV30 with TRBJ2-1; the match to TRBD2 covers 11 bases. Germline trimming cut 2 bases from V and 10 bases from J; bases unmatched to any gene: 13. There are 16 residues in the CDR3. Germline loops: CDR1 GTSNPN, CDR2 SVGIG (reference sequence). CDR3: CAWSRASGGPDGEQFF. CDR3 coding DNA: TGTGCCTGGAGTCGGGCTAGCGGGGGGCCTGACGGCGAGCAGTTCTTC.

The chain is built from TRBV29-1 and TRBJ1-3; TRBD1 is a possible D gene (5 bases). V lost 0 bases and J 8 bases, leaving 14 bases between the germline ends. The germline V gene has CDR1 SQVTM and CDR2 ANQGSEA. The CDR3 length is 14 residues. In nucleotides, the CDR3 is TGCAGCGTTGAAGAGGCAGGGAGGGAAGACACCATATATTTT. This codes for CSVEEAGREDTIYF.

The chain carries TRBV4-3 and TRBJ2-1, with 7 bases that match TRBD1. The germline gives CDR1 LGHNA, CDR2 YSLEER. The length of the CDR3 is 17 residues. V shed 5 bases and J 8 bases; nucleotides not matched to a gene: 18. This CDR3 is CASSAYSRLETGYEQFF. The CDR3 DNA follows: TGCGCCAGCAGCGCTTACAGTCGTCTAGAGACAGGGTATGAGCAGTTCTTC.

The chain combines TRBV12-5 with TRBJ1-1, with D maybe TRBD1 (5 bases). The V end was cut by 0 bases, the J end by 1 base, with 15 bases between. Germline V gene lookup returns CDR1 LGHNT and CDR2 FRNRAP. The CDR3 totals 17 residues. CDR3 sequence reads: CASGLVGWGVGNTEAFF. CDR3 sequence (DNA): TGTGCTAGTGGTTTGGTAGGTTGGGGGGTGGGGAACACTGAAGCTTTCTTT.